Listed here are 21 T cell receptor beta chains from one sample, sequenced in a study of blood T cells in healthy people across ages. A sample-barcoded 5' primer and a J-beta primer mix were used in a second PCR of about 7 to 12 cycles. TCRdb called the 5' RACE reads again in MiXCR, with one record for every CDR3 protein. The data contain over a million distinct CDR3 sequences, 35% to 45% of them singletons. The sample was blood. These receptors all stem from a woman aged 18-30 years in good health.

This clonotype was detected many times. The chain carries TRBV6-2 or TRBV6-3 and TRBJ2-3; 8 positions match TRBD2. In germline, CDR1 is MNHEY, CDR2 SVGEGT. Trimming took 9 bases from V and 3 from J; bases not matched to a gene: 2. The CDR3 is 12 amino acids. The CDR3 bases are TGTGCCAGTGCTAGCGGGACAGATACGCAGTATTTT. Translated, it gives CASASGTDTQYF.

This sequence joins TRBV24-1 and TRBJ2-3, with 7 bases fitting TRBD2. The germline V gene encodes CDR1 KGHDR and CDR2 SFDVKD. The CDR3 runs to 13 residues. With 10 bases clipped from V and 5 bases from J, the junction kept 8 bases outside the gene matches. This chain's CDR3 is CATTAGSGDTQYF. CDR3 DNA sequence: TGTGCCACAACAGCGGGGTCGGGAGATACGCAGTATTTT.

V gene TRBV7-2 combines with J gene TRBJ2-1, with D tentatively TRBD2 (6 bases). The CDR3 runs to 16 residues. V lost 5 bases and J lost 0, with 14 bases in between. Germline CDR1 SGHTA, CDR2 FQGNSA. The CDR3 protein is CASSAPGTSSYNEQFF. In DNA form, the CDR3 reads TGTGCCAGCAGCGCCCCCGGGACTTCCTCCTACAATGAGCAGTTCTTC.

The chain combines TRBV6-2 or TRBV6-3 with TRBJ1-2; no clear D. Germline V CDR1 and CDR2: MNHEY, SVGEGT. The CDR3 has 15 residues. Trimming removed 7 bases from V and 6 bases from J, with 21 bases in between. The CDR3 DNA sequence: TGTGCCAGCACCCATGGGGTCTTGTTTTCGGATGGCTACACCTTC. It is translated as CASTHGVLFSDGYTF.

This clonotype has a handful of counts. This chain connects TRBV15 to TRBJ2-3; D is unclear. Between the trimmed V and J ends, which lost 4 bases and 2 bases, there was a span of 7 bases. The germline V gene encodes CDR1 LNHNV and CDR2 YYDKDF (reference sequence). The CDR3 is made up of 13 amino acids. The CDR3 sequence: CATSNPYTDTQYF. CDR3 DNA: TGTGCCACCAGCAACCCCTACACAGATACGCAGTATTTT.

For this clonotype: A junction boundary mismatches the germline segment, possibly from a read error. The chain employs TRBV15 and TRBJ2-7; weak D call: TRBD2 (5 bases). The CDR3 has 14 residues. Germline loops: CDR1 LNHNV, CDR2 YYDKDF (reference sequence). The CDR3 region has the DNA TGTGCCACCAGCAGAGAGAGCGGATCCTACGGGCAGTACTTC. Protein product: CATSRESGSYGQYF.

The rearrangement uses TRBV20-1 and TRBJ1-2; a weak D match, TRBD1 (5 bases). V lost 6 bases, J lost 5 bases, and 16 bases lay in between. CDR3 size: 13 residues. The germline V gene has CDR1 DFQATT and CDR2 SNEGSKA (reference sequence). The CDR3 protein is CSAILGRAYGYTF. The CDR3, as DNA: TGCAGTGCGATCCTGGGCAGGGCGTATGGCTACACCTTC.

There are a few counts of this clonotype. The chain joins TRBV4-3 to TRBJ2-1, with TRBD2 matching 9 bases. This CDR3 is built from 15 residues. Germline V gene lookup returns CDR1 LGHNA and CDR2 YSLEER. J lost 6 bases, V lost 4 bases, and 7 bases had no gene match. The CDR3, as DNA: TGCGCCAGCAGCCCCTGGGCGGGGGGGGGCAATGAGCAGTTCTTC. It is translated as CASSPWAGGGNEQFF.

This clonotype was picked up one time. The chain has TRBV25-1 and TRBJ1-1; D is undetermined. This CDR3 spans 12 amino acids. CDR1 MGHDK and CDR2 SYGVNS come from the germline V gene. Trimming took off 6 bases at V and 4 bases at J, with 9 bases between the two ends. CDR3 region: CASRAGRTEAFF. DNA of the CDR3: TGTGCCAGCAGGGCTGGACGCACTGAAGCTTTCTTT.

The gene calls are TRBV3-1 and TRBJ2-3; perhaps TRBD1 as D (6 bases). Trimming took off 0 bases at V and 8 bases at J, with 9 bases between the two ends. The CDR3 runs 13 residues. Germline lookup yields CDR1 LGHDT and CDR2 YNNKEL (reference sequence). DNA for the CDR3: TGTGCCAGCAGCCAAGAAGCAGGGGCTACGCAGTATTTT. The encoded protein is CASSQEAGATQYF.

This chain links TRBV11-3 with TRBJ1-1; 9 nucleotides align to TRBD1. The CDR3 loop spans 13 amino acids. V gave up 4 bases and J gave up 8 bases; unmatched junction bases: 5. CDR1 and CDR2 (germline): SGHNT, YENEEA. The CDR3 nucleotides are TGTGCCAGCAGCTGGTCTGGACAGGGGGAAGCTTTCTTT. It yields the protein CASSWSGQGEAFF.

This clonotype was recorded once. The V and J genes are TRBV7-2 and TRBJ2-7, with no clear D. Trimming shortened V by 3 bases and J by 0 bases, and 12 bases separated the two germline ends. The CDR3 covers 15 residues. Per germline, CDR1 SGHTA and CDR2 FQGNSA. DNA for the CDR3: TGTGCCAGCAGCTTCCGGCGACGCCGCTCCTACGAGCAGTACTTC. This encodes CASSFRRRRSYEQYF.

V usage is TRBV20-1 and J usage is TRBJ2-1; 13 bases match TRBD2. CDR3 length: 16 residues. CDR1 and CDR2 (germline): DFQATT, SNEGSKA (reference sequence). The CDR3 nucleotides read TGCAGCGTACTAGCGGGAGGGCCCACGGCCTACAATGAGCAGTTCTTC. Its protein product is CSVLAGGPTAYNEQFF.

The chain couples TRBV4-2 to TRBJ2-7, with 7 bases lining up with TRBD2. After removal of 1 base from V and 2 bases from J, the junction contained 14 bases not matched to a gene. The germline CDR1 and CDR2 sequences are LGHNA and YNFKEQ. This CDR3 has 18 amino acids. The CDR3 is CASSQGPASGVLTYEQYF. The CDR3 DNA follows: TGTGCCAGCAGCCAAGGTCCGGCTAGCGGTGTGTTAACCTACGAGCAGTACTTC.

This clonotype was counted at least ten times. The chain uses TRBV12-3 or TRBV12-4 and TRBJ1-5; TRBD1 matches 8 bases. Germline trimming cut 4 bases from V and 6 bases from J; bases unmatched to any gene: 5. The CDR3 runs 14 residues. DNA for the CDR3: TGTGCCAGCAGTTCCGGACAGGGAATTCAGCCCCAGCATTTT. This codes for CASSSGQGIQPQHF.

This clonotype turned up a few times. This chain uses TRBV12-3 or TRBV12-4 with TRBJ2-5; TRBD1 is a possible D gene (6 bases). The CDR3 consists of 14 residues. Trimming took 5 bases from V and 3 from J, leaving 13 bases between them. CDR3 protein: CASSRDTLKETQYF. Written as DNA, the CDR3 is TGTGCCAGCAGTCGGGACACCCTGAAAGAGACCCAGTACTTC.

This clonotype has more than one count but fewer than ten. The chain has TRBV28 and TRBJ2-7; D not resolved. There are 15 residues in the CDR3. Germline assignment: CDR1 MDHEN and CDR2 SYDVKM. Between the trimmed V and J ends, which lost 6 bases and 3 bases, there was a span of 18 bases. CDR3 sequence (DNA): TGTGCCAGCAGCCCCTTCGACTCGACCTACTACGAGCAGTACTTC. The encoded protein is CASSPFDSTYYEQYF.

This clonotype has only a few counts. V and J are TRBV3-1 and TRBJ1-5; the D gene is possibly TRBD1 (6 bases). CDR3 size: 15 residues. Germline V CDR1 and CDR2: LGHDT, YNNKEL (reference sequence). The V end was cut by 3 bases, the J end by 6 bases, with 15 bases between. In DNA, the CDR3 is TGTGCCAGCAGCCAGGGCGGTGGGGGCGGTCAGCCCCAGCATTTT. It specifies CASSQGGGGGQPQHF.

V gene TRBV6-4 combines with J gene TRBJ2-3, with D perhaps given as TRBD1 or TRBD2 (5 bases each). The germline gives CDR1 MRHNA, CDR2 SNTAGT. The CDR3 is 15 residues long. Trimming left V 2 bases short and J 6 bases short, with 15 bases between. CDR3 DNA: TGTGCCAGCAGTGACAACGAGGGGAGCCCCGATACGCAGTATTTT. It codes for CASSDNEGSPDTQYF.

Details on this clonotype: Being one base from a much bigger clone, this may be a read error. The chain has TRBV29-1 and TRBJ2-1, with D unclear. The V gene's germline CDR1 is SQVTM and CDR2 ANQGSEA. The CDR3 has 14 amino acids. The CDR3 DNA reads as TGCAGCGTTGAAATGGCCCTGGCCTACAATGGGCAGTTCTTC. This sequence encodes CSVEMALAYNGQFF.

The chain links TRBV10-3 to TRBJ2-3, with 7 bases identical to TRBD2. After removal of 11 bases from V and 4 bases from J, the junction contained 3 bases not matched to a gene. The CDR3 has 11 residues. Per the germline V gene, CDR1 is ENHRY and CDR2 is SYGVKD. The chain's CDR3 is CAATSADTQYF. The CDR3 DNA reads TGTGCCGCCACTAGCGCAGATACGCAGTATTTT.